Described below is a single T cell receptor beta chain sequence and its context. The sample is drawn from a study of blood T cell repertoires in COVID-19. Study-wide context: Acute and convalescent COVID-19 specimens originated in the United States, Italy and Spain. In each case, the material was cDNA or gDNA derived from T cells, B-cell-depleted T cells, or PBMCs.

There are 16 residues in the CDR3. Germline CDR1 and CDR2: LNHDA and SQIVND (reference sequence). Losses at the gene ends were 4 bases for V and 5 bases for J; bases not matched to a gene: 11. Seattle cases were enrolled at active infection and followed longitudinally. Per the study methods: Reference gene primer amplification gave nucleated cell count estimates. TCRdb's copy holds only in-frame clones and misses some; the assay was immunoSEQ multiplex PCR. The DNA gave D and trimming, while V, J and clone size come from that table. Of 150,000 to 200,000 clones listed, 80% to 95% are singletons. V and J are TRBV19 and TRBJ1-2, with 9 nucleotides matching TRBD1. Specimen: peripheral blood. This TCR was sampled from a woman aged 55-69 years with COVID-19, enrolled during active disease. The CDR3 bases are TGTGCCAGTAGTACAGCGGCCAGGACAGGGGTGTATGGCTACACCTTC. This gives the protein CASSTAARTGVYGYTF.